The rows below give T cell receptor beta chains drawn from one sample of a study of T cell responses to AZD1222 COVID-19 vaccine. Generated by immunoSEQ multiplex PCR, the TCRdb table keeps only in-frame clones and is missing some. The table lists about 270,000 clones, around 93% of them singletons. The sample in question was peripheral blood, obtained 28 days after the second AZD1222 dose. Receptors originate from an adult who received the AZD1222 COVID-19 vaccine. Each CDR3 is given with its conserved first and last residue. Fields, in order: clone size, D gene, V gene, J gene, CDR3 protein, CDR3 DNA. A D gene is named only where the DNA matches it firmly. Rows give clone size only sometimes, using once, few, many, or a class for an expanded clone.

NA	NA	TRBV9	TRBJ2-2	CASSTRESGELFF	TGTGCCAGCAGCACCAGGGAATCCGGGGAGCTGTTTTTT
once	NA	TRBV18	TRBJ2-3	CASSPGTHTSTDTQYF	TGTGCCAGCTCCCCCGGGACACATACTAGCACAGATACGCAGTATTTT
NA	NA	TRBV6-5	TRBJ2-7	CASSYWADSYEQYF	TGTGCCAGCAGTTACTGGGCCGATTCCTACGAGCAGTACTTC
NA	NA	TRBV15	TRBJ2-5	CATGARLQETQYF	TGTGCCACCGGGGCTAGGCTCCAAGAGACCCAGTACTTC
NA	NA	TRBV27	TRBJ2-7	CASSPEPGAYEQYF	TGTGCCAGCAGTCCTGAACCGGGCGCCTACGAGCAGTACTTC
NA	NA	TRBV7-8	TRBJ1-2	CASSHRVSYGYTF	TGTGCCAGCAGCCACAGGGTCAGCTATGGCTACACCTTC
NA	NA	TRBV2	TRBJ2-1	CASLGVGVRSEQFF	TGTGCCAGCCTCGGGGTAGGGGTGCGGAGTGAGCAGTTCTTC
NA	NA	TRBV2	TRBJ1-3	CASSETGQSSGNTIYF	TGTGCCAGCAGTGAAACCGGACAGAGCTCTGGAAACACCATATATTTT
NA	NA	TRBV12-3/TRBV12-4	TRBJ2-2	CASSFQWAGELFF	TGTGCCAGCAGTTTTCAGTGGGCCGGGGAGCTGTTTTTT
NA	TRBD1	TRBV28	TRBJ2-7	CASSLGTGNYEQYF	TGTGCCAGCAGCTTGGGGACAGGAAACTACGAGCAGTACTTC
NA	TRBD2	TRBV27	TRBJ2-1	CASSLPPRSSGDYNEQFF	TGTGCCAGCAGTTTACCCCCTAGGTCTAGCGGTGATTACAATGAGCAGTTCTTC
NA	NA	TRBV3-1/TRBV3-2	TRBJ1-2	CASTIQVGNYGYTF	TGTGCCAGCACCATCCAGGTTGGTAACTATGGCTACACCTTC
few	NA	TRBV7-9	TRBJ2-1	CASSLLDGYNEQFF	TGTGCCAGCAGCTTACTTGACGGATACAATGAGCAGTTCTTC
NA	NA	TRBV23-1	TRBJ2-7	CASSHRALGYEQYF	TGCGCCAGCAGTCATAGGGCCCTCGGCTACGAGCAGTACTTC
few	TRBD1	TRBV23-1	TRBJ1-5	CASSPSDRGGGQPQHF	TGCGCCAGCAGCCCGTCGGACAGGGGCGGCGGTCAGCCCCAGCATTTT
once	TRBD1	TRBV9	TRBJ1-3	CASSPTGAAGNTIYF	TGTGCCAGCAGCCCGACAGGGGCGGCTGGAAACACCATATATTTT
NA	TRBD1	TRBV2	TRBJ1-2	CASTPGQGGGYGYTF	TGTGCCAGCACCCCAGGGCAGGGGGGCGGCTATGGCTACACCTTC
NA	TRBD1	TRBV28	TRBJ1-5	CASSPWTGVVPRDNQPQHF	TGTGCCAGCAGTCCGTGGACAGGGGTAGTTCCACGGGACAATCAGCCCCAGCATTTT
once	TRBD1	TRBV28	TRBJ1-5	CASSLWAGTGANQPQHF	TGTGCCAGCAGTTTATGGGCAGGGACAGGGGCAAATCAGCCCCAGCATTTT
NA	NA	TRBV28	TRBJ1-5	CASLFGAGQPQHF	TGTGCCAGCCTCTTCGGGGCAGGTCAGCCCCAGCATTTT
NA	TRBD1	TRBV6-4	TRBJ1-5	CASTATRTGRPNQPQHF	TGTGCCAGCACGGCTACGAGGACAGGGCGCCCTAATCAGCCCCAGCATTTT
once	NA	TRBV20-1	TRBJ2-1	CSARGGNEQFF	TGCAGTGCTAGAGGCGGAAATGAGCAGTTCTTC
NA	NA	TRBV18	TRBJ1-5	CASSPTGTDQPQHF	TGTGCCAGCTCACCAACAGGGACCGATCAGCCCCAGCATTTT
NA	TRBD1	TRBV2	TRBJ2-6	CASRIQGRAGANVLTF	TGTGCCAGCAGAATACAGGGGCGGGCTGGGGCCAACGTCCTGACTTTC
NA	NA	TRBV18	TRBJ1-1	CASSPDSLGAFF	TGTGCCAGCTCCCCAGACAGTCTGGGAGCTTTCTTT
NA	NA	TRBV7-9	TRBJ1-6	CASSTGTADNSPLHF	TGTGCCAGCAGCACCGGGACTGCGGATAATTCACCCCTCCACTTT
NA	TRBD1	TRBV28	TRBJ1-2	CASSPTDRVRYGYTF	TGTGCCAGCAGCCCGACGGACAGGGTTAGGTATGGCTACACCTTC
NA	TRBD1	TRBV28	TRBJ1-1	CASSFFDRVAFF	TGTGCCAGCAGTTTCTTTGACAGGGTAGCTTTCTTT
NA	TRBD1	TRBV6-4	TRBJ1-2	CASSDSPGQGPYGYTF	TGTGCCAGCAGTGACTCTCCAGGACAGGGACCGTATGGCTACACCTTC
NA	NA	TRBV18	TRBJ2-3	CASSPSSTDTQYF	TGTGCCAGCTCACCAAGCAGCACAGATACGCAGTATTTT
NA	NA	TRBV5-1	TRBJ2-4	CASSPSLGLTIQYF	TGCGCCAGCAGCCCAAGCTTGGGTTTGACTATTCAGTACTTC
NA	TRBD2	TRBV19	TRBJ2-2	CASSGPQVAGGPVGELFF	TGTGCCAGTAGTGGTCCCCAGGTAGCGGGGGGGCCAGTCGGGGAGCTGTTTTTT
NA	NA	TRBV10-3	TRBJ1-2	CAISESAGVSGYTF	TGTGCCATCAGTGAGTCAGCAGGGGTCTCTGGCTACACCTTC
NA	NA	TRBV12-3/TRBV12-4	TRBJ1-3	CASRLAGNTIYF	TGTGCCAGCAGACTCGCTGGAAACACCATATATTTT
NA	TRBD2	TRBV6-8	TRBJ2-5	CASTFGGGPCRETQYF	TGTGCCAGCACCTTCGGGGGGGGACCCTGCCGAGAGACCCAGTACTTC
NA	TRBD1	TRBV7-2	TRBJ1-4	CASSLDRINEKLFF	TGTGCCAGCAGCTTGGACAGGATCAATGAAAAACTGTTTTTT
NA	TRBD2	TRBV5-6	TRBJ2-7	CASSLRAGDYEQYF	TGTGCCAGCAGCTTGCGAGCGGGAGACTACGAGCAGTACTTC
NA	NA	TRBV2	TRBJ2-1	CASSERRNEQFF	TGTGCCAGCAGTGAAAGGCGGAATGAGCAGTTCTTC
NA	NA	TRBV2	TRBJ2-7	CASSDRLVSTKQYF	TGTGCCAGCAGTGATCGGCTCGTATCTACGAAGCAGTACTTC
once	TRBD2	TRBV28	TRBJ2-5	CASSLWASGRRETQYF	TGTGCCAGCAGTTTATGGGCTAGCGGGAGGCGGGAGACCCAGTACTTC
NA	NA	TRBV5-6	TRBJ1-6	CASSPEGQFNSPLHF	TGTGCCAGCAGCCCAGAAGGACAGTTTAATTCACCCCTCCACTTT
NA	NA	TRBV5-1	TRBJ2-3	CASSPPDSTDTQYF	TGCGCCAGCAGCCCTCCGGACAGCACAGATACGCAGTATTTT
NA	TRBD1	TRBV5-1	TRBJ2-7	CASSLDRAGEQYF	TGCGCCAGCAGCTTAGACAGGGCTGGCGAGCAGTACTTC
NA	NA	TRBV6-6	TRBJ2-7	CASCRLAEEQYF	TGTGCCAGCTGCCGGCTTGCCGAGGAGCAGTACTTC
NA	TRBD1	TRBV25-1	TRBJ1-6	CASSWGQINSPLHF	TGTGCCAGCAGTTGGGGACAGATAAATTCACCCCTCCACTTT
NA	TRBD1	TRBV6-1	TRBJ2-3	CASSELGGRITDTQYF	TGTGCCAGCAGTGAACTAGGGGGCCGGATCACAGATACGCAGTATTTT
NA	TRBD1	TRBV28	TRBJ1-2	CASIESGDSLIYGYTF	TGTGCCAGCATCGAAAGCGGGGACAGCCTTATCTATGGCTACACCTTC
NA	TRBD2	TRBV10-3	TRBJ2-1	CAISPGERGGNEQFF	TGTGCCATCAGCCCCGGGGAGCGGGGGGGGAATGAGCAGTTCTTC
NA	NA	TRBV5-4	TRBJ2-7	CASSSPGSYEQYF	TGTGCCAGCAGCTCCCCGGGATCCTACGAGCAGTACTTC
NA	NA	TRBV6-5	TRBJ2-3	CASRDLEAADTQYF	TGTGCCAGCAGAGATCTCGAAGCGGCGGATACGCAGTATTTT
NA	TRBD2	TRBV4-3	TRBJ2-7	CASSQDFLAGAYEQYF	TGCGCCAGCAGCCAAGATTTCCTAGCGGGAGCCTACGAGCAGTACTTC
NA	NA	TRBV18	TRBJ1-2	CASSLDGTLPYGPYGYTF	TGTGCCAGCTCACTCGACGGGACTCTCCCTTACGGCCCTTATGGCTACACCTTC
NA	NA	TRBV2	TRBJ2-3	CASVGGSTDTQYF	TGTGCCAGCGTAGGGGGTAGCACAGATACGCAGTATTTT
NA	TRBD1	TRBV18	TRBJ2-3	CASSPQTGLGDTQYF	TGTGCCAGCTCACCCCAGACAGGGCTGGGAGATACGCAGTATTTT
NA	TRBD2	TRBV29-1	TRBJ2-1	CSAWTSGRGGNEQFF	TGCAGCGCCTGGACTAGCGGGAGAGGAGGCAATGAGCAGTTCTTC
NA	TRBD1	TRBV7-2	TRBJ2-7	CASSLTTGGRDFSYEQYF	TGTGCCAGCAGCTTAACCACAGGGGGAAGGGACTTCTCCTACGAGCAGTACTTC
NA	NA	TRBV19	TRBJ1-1	CASSILDGRSTEAFF	TGTGCCAGTAGTATTCTAGACGGCCGGAGCACTGAAGCTTTCTTT